The 21 T cell receptor beta chains reported below all come from one sample, sequenced in a study of blood T cell repertoires in COVID-19. The method was immunoSEQ multiplex PCR; TCRdb's version includes in-frame clones alone and lacks a portion of them. Of 300,000 to 450,000 clones detected, less than 85% appear once; the ten largest clones hold 3% to 4%. Input material: peripheral blood. The receptor source for this set is a woman between 18 and 29 years old with acute or convalescent COVID-19.

The chain carries TRBV5-8 and TRBJ2-3; 14 bases are shared with TRBD2. Trimming cost V 5 bases and J 5 bases; bases outside gene matches: 7. Germline CDR1 reads SGHTS; CDR2 reads YDEGEE. CDR3 length: 16 amino acids. The CDR3 DNA is TGTGCCAGCAGTCTGACTAGCGGGGGGGCTGGAGATACGCAGTATTTT. Its translation: CASSLTSGGAGDTQYF.

The chain joins TRBV2 to TRBJ1-5, with 7 bases aligning to TRBD1. The CDR3 sequence is 13 residues long. Germline CDR1 and CDR2: SNHLY and FYNNEI. Losses at the gene ends were 3 bases for V and 6 bases for J; bases not matched to a gene: 2. The CDR3 here is CASSETGPQPQHF. As DNA, the CDR3 is TGTGCCAGCAGTGAGACAGGGCCTCAGCCCCAGCATTTT.

This clone came up once. The genes are TRBV12-5 and TRBJ1-2, with D hard to call. The CDR3 runs 13 residues. V lost 1 base and J lost 8, with 11 bases in between. Germline CDR1 and CDR2: LGHNT and FRNRAP. The CDR3 DNA reads as TGTGCTAGTGGTTTGGCAGGCGGGGAGGGCTACACCTTC. This encodes CASGLAGGEGYTF.

The chain uses TRBV5-1 and TRBJ2-3, with a weak D call TRBD1 (6 bases). The CDR3 has 15 residues. V shed 0 bases and J shed 2 bases, with 10 bases lying between them. The germline CDR1 and CDR2 sequences are SGHRS and YFSETQ. The CDR3 is CASSLAGTPTDTQYF. As DNA, the CDR3 is TGCGCCAGCAGCTTGGCGGGGACACCCACAGATACGCAGTATTTT.

J is TRBJ2-7 and V is TRBV11-2; 8 bases are shared with TRBD2. Losses at the gene ends were 2 bases for V and 7 bases for J; bases not matched to a gene: 10. Germline CDR1 reads SGHAT; CDR2 reads FQNNGV. The CDR3 runs 15 residues. The CDR3 loop reads CASSLRGAGAGEQYF. DNA of the CDR3: TGTGCCAGCAGCTTAAGAGGAGCGGGAGCGGGAGAGCAGTACTTC.

V gene TRBV9 combines with J gene TRBJ1-1, with a tentative D call TRBD1 (5 bases). There are 14 residues in the CDR3. Germline CDR1 reads SGDLS; CDR2 reads YYNGEE. V was pared by 5 bases and J by 0 bases, with 11 bases between. The CDR3 region has the DNA TGTGCCAGCAGTTACGACAGCCTGAACACTGAAGCTTTCTTT. It encodes CASSYDSLNTEAFF.

This sequence joins TRBV4-2 and TRBJ1-4, with 9 bases that match TRBD1. Germline CDR1 is LGHNA and CDR2 is YNFKEQ. Trimming took 4 bases from V and 8 from J; bases not matched to a gene: 5. The CDR3 length is 14 residues. The CDR3 nucleotides read TGTGCCAGCAGCCTTCGGGACAGGGAAGAAAAACTGTTTTTT. It is translated as CASSLRDREEKLFF.

V is TRBV11-2 and J is TRBJ2-5; the D gene is possibly TRBD2 (6 bases). Deletions cut 4 bases from V and 5 bases from J, with 14 bases between. The germline V gene encodes CDR1 SGHAT and CDR2 FQNNGV. The CDR3 extends over 14 amino acids. The CDR3 DNA sequence: TGTGCCAGCAGCTCGGGACTGCCAACGGAGACCCAGTACTTC. This translates into CASSSGLPTETQYF.

The chain couples TRBV19 to TRBJ2-1; 9 bases are a match to TRBD2. The CDR3 length is 17 residues. The V gene end was trimmed by 5 bases and the J gene end by 5 bases; junction bases not matched to a gene: 13. Germline V CDR1 and CDR2: LNHDA, SQIVND (reference sequence). CDR3: CASSVARRAGGDNEQFF. Here the CDR3 DNA reads TGTGCCAGTAGTGTCGCCCGGAGAGCGGGAGGAGACAATGAGCAGTTCTTC.

The chain has TRBV21-1 and TRBJ1-2; TRBD1 was called by the table and not checked on the DNA. TRBV21-1 is given as a pseudogene. CDR3 length: 15 residues. CDR3 sequence: CASSKGTGARNGYTF. The CDR3 nucleotides are TGTGCCAGCAGCAAAGGGACAGGCGCGAGAAATGGCTACACCTTC.

This clone was detected once. The V call is TRBV19, the J call TRBJ1-4; TRBD1 might be the D (6 bases). Deletions cut 8 bases from V and 7 bases from J, with 14 bases between. Per germline, CDR1 LNHDA and CDR2 SQIVND (reference sequence). The CDR3 runs 13 residues. CDR3 amino acids: CASSPGVAEKLFF. The CDR3, as DNA: TGTGCCAGTTCACCAGGGGTGGCTGAAAAACTGTTTTTT.

This clone showed up many times. This chain joins TRBV7-9 and TRBJ1-3; no reliable D call. The V gene lost 4 bases and the J gene lost 0 bases, with 10 bases spanning the gap. CDR3 length equals 15 residues. Germline CDR1 is SEHNR and CDR2 is FQNEAQ (reference sequence). DNA for the CDR3: TGTGCCAGCAGCTGGCCACAGTTCTCTGGAAACACCATATATTTT. Translation: CASSWPQFSGNTIYF.

The chain has TRBV5-5 and TRBJ2-3, with 10 nucleotides matching TRBD2. V trimming: 2 bases; J trimming: 2 bases; junction bases outside the gene matches: 5. The length of the CDR3 is 16 residues. Germline V gene sequence: CDR1 SGHKS, CDR2 YYEKEE (reference sequence). CDR3 DNA sequence: TGTGCCAGCAGCTTAAGACTAGCGGGCCACACAGATACGCAGTATTTT. It codes for CASSLRLAGHTDTQYF.

The gene calls are TRBV6-2 or TRBV6-3 and TRBJ1-1; 7 bases match TRBD1. CDR1 is MNHEY, CDR2 SVGEGT, per germline. Trimming removed 4 bases from V and 6 bases from J; junction bases left unmatched: 11. The CDR3 covers 15 residues. Written as DNA, the CDR3 is TGTGCCAGCAGTTTGGGGCGACAGGGATGGCCTGAAGCTTTCTTT. Its translation is CASSLGRQGWPEAFF.

J is TRBJ2-2 and V is TRBV18, with 9 bases lining up with TRBD1. Losses at the gene ends were 2 bases for V and 5 bases for J; bases not matched to a gene: 6. Per germline, CDR1 KGHSH and CDR2 LQKENI. The CDR3 length is 16 residues. The CDR3 loop reads CASSPGTGYGTGELFF. In nucleotides, the CDR3 is TGTGCCAGCTCACCAGGGACAGGGTACGGGACCGGGGAGCTGTTTTTT.

The chain uses TRBV30 and TRBJ1-2, with 10 positions matching TRBD1. In germline, CDR1 is GTSNPN, CDR2 SVGIG (reference sequence). This CDR3 contains 13 residues. V gave up 3 bases and J gave up 5 bases; unmatched junction bases: 3. CDR3 protein: CAWRWTGGYGYTF. CDR3 DNA: TGTGCCTGGAGATGGACAGGGGGATATGGCTACACCTTC.

V usage is TRBV7-9 and J usage is TRBJ2-7, with D perhaps TRBD1 (6 bases). This CDR3 has 15 residues. Germline values: CDR1 SEHNR, CDR2 FQNEAQ (reference sequence). Deletions cut 4 bases from V and 2 bases from J, with 15 bases between. The CDR3 nucleotides read TGTGCCAGCAGCTCCCTCCGGGACATTACCTACGAGCAGTACTTC. Encoded protein: CASSSLRDITYEQYF.

In this sample, this clone turned up once. The genes are TRBV10-3 and TRBJ1-1; 11 bases line up with TRBD1. The germline gives CDR1 ENHRY, CDR2 SYGVKD. V trimming: 6 bases; J trimming: 2 bases; junction bases outside the gene matches: 20. CDR3 length equals 20 residues. The CDR3 DNA sequence: TGTGCCATCAGGGGACCGGGACAGGGGGGTGAAGGGAGAACTAACACTGAAGCTTTCTTT. Translating it yields CAIRGPGQGGEGRTNTEAFF.

The rearrangement joins TRBV3-1 (or the pseudogene TRBV3-2) to TRBJ2-5, with 12 bases that match TRBD2. In germline, CDR1 is LGHDT, CDR2 YNNKEL (reference sequence). With 3 bases clipped from V and 4 bases from J, the junction kept 6 bases outside the gene matches. The CDR3 extends over 16 amino acids. The CDR3: CASSQASGRAGETQYF. CDR3 DNA sequence: TGTGCCAGCAGCCAGGCTAGCGGGAGGGCCGGAGAGACCCAGTACTTC.

CDR3 coding DNA: TGTGCCACTCGGACACGTGGGGTCCACGAGCAGTACTTC. Translation gives CATRTRGVHEQYF. V is TRBV10-3 and J is TRBJ2-7, with D tentatively TRBD1 (5 bases). The germline V and J ends were trimmed by 10 bases and 5 bases, with 18 bases remaining between them. The CDR3 covers 13 residues. Per germline, CDR1 ENHRY and CDR2 SYGVKD.

This clone was observed once. This rearrangement joins TRBV11-2 to TRBJ2-1, with 7 positions matching TRBD2. The CDR3 sequence is 16 residues long. Trimming cost V 2 bases and J 4 bases; bases outside gene matches: 8. The V gene's germline CDR1 is SGHAT and CDR2 FQNNGV. CDR3 nucleotides: TGTGCCAGCAGCTTAAGCCCAGCGGGGAAGTACAATGAGCAGTTCTTC. Its protein product is CASSLSPAGKYNEQFF.